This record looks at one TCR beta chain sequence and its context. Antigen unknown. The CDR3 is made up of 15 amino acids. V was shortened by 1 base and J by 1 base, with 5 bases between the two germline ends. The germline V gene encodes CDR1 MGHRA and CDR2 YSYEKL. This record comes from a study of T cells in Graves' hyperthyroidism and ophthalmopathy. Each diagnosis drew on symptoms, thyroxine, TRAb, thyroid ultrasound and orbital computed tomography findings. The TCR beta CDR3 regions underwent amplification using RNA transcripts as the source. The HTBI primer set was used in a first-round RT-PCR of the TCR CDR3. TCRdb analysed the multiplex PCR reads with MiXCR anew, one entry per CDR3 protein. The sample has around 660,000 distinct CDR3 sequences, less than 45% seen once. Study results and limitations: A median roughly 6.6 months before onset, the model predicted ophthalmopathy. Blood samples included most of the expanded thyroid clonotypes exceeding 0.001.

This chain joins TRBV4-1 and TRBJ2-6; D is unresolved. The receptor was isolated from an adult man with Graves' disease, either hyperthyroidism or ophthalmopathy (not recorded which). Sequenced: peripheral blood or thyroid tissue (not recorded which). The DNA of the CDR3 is TGCGCCAGCAGCCAAGTAGCATCTGGGGCCAACGTCCTGACTTTC. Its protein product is CASSQVASGANVLTF.